The rows below give T cell receptor beta chains drawn from one sample of a study of blood T cells in healthy people across ages. TCRdb processed the 5' RACE reads anew with MiXCR; each CDR3 protein has one entry. The sample contains about 930,000 distinct CDR3 sequences, about 29% of which appear only once. These data were also reused for a study on T cells of mothers and their children.

The sequenced material came from blood. The origin of the receptors is a middle-aged woman in good health. Each CDR3 is given with its conserved first and last residue. A D gene is named only where the DNA matches it firmly. Only some rows state a clone size, as once, few, many or a class for expanded clones.

size: few; D: NA; J: TRBJ2-7; V: TRBV5-1; DNA: TGCGCCAGCAGCTTGATGGGGGCTTCATACGAGCAGTACTTC; CDR3: CASSLMGASYEQYF
size: few; D: NA; J: TRBJ2-1; V: TRBV29-1; DNA: TGCAGCGTTGAGGCCGGGACAAGCCTCCGAAGAGGCTCCTACAATGAGCAGTTCTTC; CDR3: CSVEAGTSLRRGSYNEQFF
size: NA; D: NA; J: TRBJ1-6; V: TRBV25-1; DNA: TGTGCCAGCAGTGGGGTAAAGGGGAATAATTCACCCCTCCACTTT; CDR3: CASSGVKGNNSPLHF
size: NA; D: NA; J: TRBJ2-3; V: TRBV5-1; DNA: TGCGCCAGTAGCTATGGAAGGCGGCGCGCAGATACGCAGTATTTT; CDR3: CASSYGRRRADTQYF
size: few; D: TRBD1; J: TRBJ1-2; V: TRBV6-6; DNA: TGTGCCAGCAGTACGGAAAGGGGGCGCGAGGGTGGCTACACCTTC; CDR3: CASSTERGREGGYTF
size: few; D: TRBD1; J: TRBJ2-2; V: TRBV9; DNA: TGTGCCAGCAGCGCTACAGGGGAGATCGGGGAGCTGTTTTTT; CDR3: CASSATGEIGELFF
size: once; D: NA; J: TRBJ1-1; V: TRBV27; DNA: TGTGCCAGCAGTGGGAGGGCACCGAGCACTGAAGCTTTCTTT; CDR3: CASSGRAPSTEAFF
size: NA; D: TRBD1; J: TRBJ1-5; V: TRBV27; DNA: TGTGCCAGCAGAATGTTCGGGACAGAGCCCCAGCATTTT; CDR3: CASRMFGTEPQHF
size: NA; D: TRBD2; J: TRBJ2-3; V: TRBV5-1; DNA: TGCGCCAGCAGCCCTCACGCCCTTCCTAGCGGGGGGGCAAGCACAGATACGCAGTATTTT; CDR3: CASSPHALPSGGASTDTQYF
size: NA; D: NA; J: TRBJ2-3; V: TRBV7-2; DNA: TGTACCAGCAGCCGATTAGTCGGAGATACGCAGTATTTT; CDR3: CTSSRLVGDTQYF
size: few; D: TRBD1; J: TRBJ2-4; V: TRBV7-2; DNA: TGTGCCAGCAGCTTCCAGGGGGCTTTTACTCAGTACTTC; CDR3: CASSFQGAFTQYF
size: NA; D: NA; J: TRBJ2-3; V: TRBV20-1; DNA: TGCAGTGCTAGAGCAACGGCTCTCACAGATACGCAGTATTTT; CDR3: CSARATALTDTQYF
size: few; D: NA; J: TRBJ2-3; V: TRBV21-1; DNA: TGTGCCAGCAGCAAACTCACGAACCTAGTGGGGCTCCCTAGCACAGATACGCAGTATTTT; CDR3: CASSKLTNLVGLPSTDTQYF
size: NA; D: NA; J: TRBJ1-2; V: TRBV14; DNA: TGTGCCGGCAGCCAGCAGCAGTATGGCTACACCTTC; CDR3: CAGSQQQYGYTF
size: NA; D: NA; J: TRBJ2-1; V: TRBV15; DNA: TGTGCCACCAGCAGAGATGGCAGGGGGGGTGAGCAGTTCTTC; CDR3: CATSRDGRGGEQFF
size: NA; D: TRBD1; J: TRBJ2-7; V: TRBV7-9; DNA: TGTGCCAGCAGCCTAGGACAGGGGGCATACCGTGAGCAGTACTTC; CDR3: CASSLGQGAYREQYF
size: many; D: NA; J: TRBJ1-2; V: TRBV28; DNA: TGTGCCAGCAGTTTATACAACGGGGCCGCCTATGGCTACACCTTC; CDR3: CASSLYNGAAYGYTF
size: few; D: NA; J: TRBJ2-3; V: TRBV7-9; DNA: TGTGTCAGCAGCCAGGGGCATTCAAAGGCAGATACGCAGTATTTT; CDR3: CVSSQGHSKADTQYF
size: many; D: TRBD2; J: TRBJ2-7; V: TRBV7-8; DNA: TGTGCCAGTACTACCGGGACTAGCGGGGGGGGCATCTACGAGCAGTACTTC; CDR3: CASTTGTSGGGIYEQYF
size: once; D: NA; J: TRBJ1-4; V: TRBV4-3; DNA: TGCGCCAGCAGCCAAGACTGGGCAGCAGCAACTAATGAAAAACTGTTTTTT; CDR3: CASSQDWAAATNEKLFF
size: few; D: TRBD1; J: TRBJ2-7; V: TRBV28; DNA: TGTGCCAGCAGCCCAGGGGGGACAGGCACCTACGAGCAGTACTTC; CDR3: CASSPGGTGTYEQYF
size: NA; D: NA; J: TRBJ2-7; V: TRBV7-8; DNA: TGTGCCAGCAGCTCACCCGGGGCATATTCCTACGAGCAGTACTTC; CDR3: CASSSPGAYSYEQYF
size: NA; D: NA; J: TRBJ1-3; V: TRBV6-1; DNA: TGTGCCAGCACCGTAGAGACAGCAGGAAACACCATATATTTT; CDR3: CASTVETAGNTIYF
size: NA; D: TRBD1; J: TRBJ2-3; V: TRBV10-3; DNA: TGTGCCACCAGTGAGCGGGACAGGGACGGCACAGATACGCAGGATTTT; CDR3: CATSERDRDGTDTQDF
size: NA; D: NA; J: TRBJ1-1; V: TRBV6-2/TRBV6-3; DNA: TGTGCCAGCAGTCAGACAGCTGAAGCTTTCTTT; CDR3: CASSQTAEAFF
size: few; D: NA; J: TRBJ2-3; V: TRBV11-2; DNA: TGTGCCAGCAGCTTAGGTTCGCGGGGAATCCTGTCAGATACGCAGTATTTT; CDR3: CASSLGSRGILSDTQYF
size: NA; D: TRBD1; J: TRBJ2-1; V: TRBV2; DNA: TGTGCCAGCAGTGTGGACAGGGAGCAGTTCTTC; CDR3: CASSVDREQFF
size: few; D: NA; J: TRBJ2-3; V: TRBV5-1; DNA: TGCGCCAGCAGATTTACAGGGTCAGATACGCAGTATTTT; CDR3: CASRFTGSDTQYF
size: NA; D: TRBD1; J: TRBJ2-1; V: TRBV5-8; DNA: TGTGCCAGCAGCTTGGGGCAGGGGGAAATCTACAATGAGCAGTTCTTC; CDR3: CASSLGQGEIYNEQFF
size: NA; D: NA; J: TRBJ1-2; V: TRBV29-1; DNA: TGCAGCGTTGGGAGGGATGTTAGAGATGGCTACACCTTC; CDR3: CSVGRDVRDGYTF
size: many; D: NA; J: TRBJ1-2; V: TRBV4-1; DNA: TGCGCCAGCAGCCAAGATAGAGGACATGGCTACACCTTC; CDR3: CASSQDRGHGYTF
size: NA; D: TRBD1; J: TRBJ2-7; V: TRBV20-1; DNA: TGCAGTGCTAGGGGCCGTAGCGGACAGGGATATTGCTACGAGCAGTACTTC; CDR3: CSARGRSGQGYCYEQYF
size: NA; D: TRBD1; J: TRBJ2-2; V: TRBV5-1; DNA: TGCGCCAGCAGCACGGACAGGCCGTGGATGAAGTCCGGGGAGCTGTTTTTT; CDR3: CASSTDRPWMKSGELFF
size: NA; D: NA; J: TRBJ1-1; V: TRBV11-2; DNA: TGTGCCAGCAGCTTATTCGGCGCATTGAACACTGAAGCTTTCTTT; CDR3: CASSLFGALNTEAFF
size: NA; D: NA; J: TRBJ1-2; V: TRBV7-9; DNA: TGTGCCAGCAGCTCGGACGGTATAAACTATGGCTACACCTTC; CDR3: CASSSDGINYGYTF
size: NA; D: NA; J: TRBJ2-1; V: TRBV2; DNA: TGTGCCAGCATCCGAGGGGACTCCTACAATGAGCAGTTCTTC; CDR3: CASIRGDSYNEQFF
size: few; D: NA; J: TRBJ1-1; V: TRBV5-1; DNA: TGCGCCAGCACCCCAACCGGGGGCGGGCGGACTGAAGCTTTCTTT; CDR3: CASTPTGGGRTEAFF
size: NA; D: TRBD2; J: TRBJ2-7; V: TRBV7-2; DNA: TGTGCCAGCAGCTTTAATCTAGCGGGGGCCTCCAATGAGCAGTACTTC; CDR3: CASSFNLAGASNEQYF
size: NA; D: NA; J: TRBJ1-1; V: TRBV5-8; DNA: TGTGCCAGCAGCTTTTTTTTCCCTTTCGGAATGAACACTGAAGCTTTCTTT; CDR3: CASSFFFPFGMNTEAFF